This is a list of T cell receptor beta chains from one sample in a study of blood T cell repertoires in COVID-19. Clones were read by immunoSEQ multiplex PCR, and TCRdb kept only the in-frame ones, dropping some. Among over 110,000 clones listed, more than 75% were seen once. Sequencing input: PBMCs or T cells enriched from blood (not recorded which). The receptors shown here come from a man between 60 and 75 years old who had recovered from COVID-19. Each CDR3 is given with its conserved first and last residue. D genes are given only for firm matches. Clone size is not always given. Where it is, it says once, few, many or a class for expanded clones.

TRBV6-5	NA	TRBJ1-2	15	TRBD1	TGTGCCAGCAGGATAGGTGGGACAGCGATCTATGGCTACACCTTC	CASRIGGTAIYGYTF
TRBV9	NA	TRBJ2-3	15	NA	TGTGCCAGCAGCTGGGGGGGCAGCGCAAGGGATACGCAGTATTTT	CASSWGGSARDTQYF
TRBV7-2	NA	TRBJ2-1	12	NA	TGTGCCAGCAGCTCCCCGTTCGATGAGCAGTTCTTC	CASSSPFDEQFF
TRBV6-6	NA	TRBJ1-2	14	TRBD1	TGTGCCAGCAGGACAGGAGGGGGCAGCTATGGCTACACCTTC	CASRTGGGSYGYTF
TRBV18	NA	TRBJ2-4	16	NA	TGTGCCAGCTCACCGAGCGTTACGGCGGCCAAAAACATTCAGTACTTC	CASSPSVTAAKNIQYF
TRBV6-5	NA	TRBJ1-2	14	NA	TGTGCCAGCAGTCATAACAGGGAGAGCTATGGCTACACCTTC	CASSHNRESYGYTF
TRBV6-5	once	TRBJ1-2	13	TRBD1	TGTGCCAGCGACGCGACAGGGAACTATGGCTACACCTTC	CASDATGNYGYTF
TRBV15	NA	TRBJ2-2	17	TRBD2	TGTGCCACCAGCAGAGATAGGACTAGCGGCTGGCGCGGGGAGCTGTTTTTT	CATSRDRTSGWRGELFF
TRBV5-6	NA	TRBJ1-4	16	NA	TGTGCCAGCAGCTTGGCGCTGGGGGCCGCCCTGGAAAAACTGTTTTTT	CASSLALGAALEKLFF
TRBV10-3	NA	TRBJ2-7	13	NA	TGTGCCGTCAAGGACACCCAATCCTACGAGCAGTACTTC	CAVKDTQSYEQYF
TRBV6-4	NA	TRBJ2-7	12	NA	TGTGCCAGCAGTGACAAGGGGGACGAGCAGTACTTC	CASSDKGDEQYF
TRBV27	NA	TRBJ2-3	16	TRBD2	TGTGCCAGCAGACAAACCAGCGGGGGGGCCACAGATACGCAGTATTTT	CASRQTSGGATDTQYF
TRBV19	NA	TRBJ2-7	16	TRBD2	TGTGCCAGTAGTATCATGGCGGGGGGGCCATGGGACGAGCAGTACTTC	CASSIMAGGPWDEQYF
TRBV28	NA	TRBJ2-3	15	NA	TGTGCCAGCAGTTTATGGCAGGGGAGCACAGATACGCAGTATTTT	CASSLWQGSTDTQYF
TRBV30	NA	TRBJ1-1	16	NA	TGTGCCTGGAGTGTCTCGAGCGGCCGGAAGGGAGCTGAAGCTTTCTTT	CAWSVSSGRKGAEAFF
TRBV24-1	NA	TRBJ2-1	12	TRBD2	TGTGCCACCGCTAGCGGGAGGGAGGAGCAGTTCTTC	CATASGREEQFF
TRBV11-1	NA	TRBJ2-7	15	NA	TGTGCCCGGTCCCCTGAGGGTGCCCACTCCTACGAGCAGTACTTC	CARSPEGAHSYEQYF
TRBV24-1	NA	TRBJ2-7	14	NA	TGTGCCACCAGTGACCCGGACACAAACTACGAGCAGTACTTC	CATSDPDTNYEQYF
TRBV25-1	NA	TRBJ2-1	15	TRBD2	TGTGCCAGCAGAACAGCGGGGCCGACGTACAATGAGCAGTTCTTC	CASRTAGPTYNEQFF
TRBV6-1	NA	TRBJ1-2	16	TRBD1	TGTGCCAGCAGTGAAGAATACGCAGGGGGAAACTATGGCTACACCTTC	CASSEEYAGGNYGYTF
TRBV12-5	NA	TRBJ2-7	15	TRBD1	TGTGCTAGTGGAACCGGACAGGGGGGCTCCTACGAGCAGTACTTC	CASGTGQGGSYEQYF
TRBV2	NA	TRBJ2-1	11	NA	TGTGCCAGCAGGGAGTTCAATGAGCAGTTCTTC	CASREFNEQFF
TRBV14	NA	TRBJ2-7	14	NA	TGTGCCAGCAGCCAGGTACAAGAATCCTACGAGCAGTACTTC	CASSQVQESYEQYF
TRBV18	once	TRBJ1-1	16	TRBD1	TGTGCCAGCTCACCATCAGGGACAGGGGGCACCGCTGAAGCTTTCTTT	CASSPSGTGGTAEAFF
TRBV12-5	NA	TRBJ1-1	11	NA	TGTGCTAGTGGGACAGGAACTGAAGCTTTCTTT	CASGTGTEAFF
TRBV6-9	NA	TRBJ2-4	20	TRBD2	TGTGCCAGCAGTTATGCCCCCAGCCGGACTAGCGGGAGGGCCAGCGACATTCAGTACTTC	CASSYAPSRTSGRASDIQYF
TRBV2	NA	TRBJ1-5	16	NA	TGTGCCAGCAGTGCCTACAGGGACGTCCGGAATCAGCCCCAGCATTTT	CASSAYRDVRNQPQHF
TRBV5-1	NA	TRBJ1-1	16	TRBD1	TGCGCCAGCAGCTTGGACTTACAGGGGGGCATGACTGAAGCTTTCTTT	CASSLDLQGGMTEAFF
TRBV19	NA	TRBJ2-3	16	NA	TGTGCCAGTAGATTGACGGGGAGGTCCATTTTGGATACGCAGTATTTT	CASRLTGRSILDTQYF
TRBV19	NA	TRBJ2-5	13	NA	TGTGCCAGTAGTCCAGGGCCCCAAGAGACCCAGTACTTC	CASSPGPQETQYF
TRBV6-5	NA	TRBJ1-1	11	NA	TGTGCCACCCGGCGGAACATTGAAGCTTTCTTT	CATRRNIEAFF
TRBV4-1	NA	TRBJ1-1	15	NA	TGCGCCAGCAGCCTCTCTCCGGGGAGGAACACTGAAGCTTTCTTT	CASSLSPGRNTEAFF
TRBV2	NA	TRBJ2-1	12	TRBD1	TGTGCCAGCAGGGACAGGGGAAATGAGCAGTTCTTC	CASRDRGNEQFF
TRBV24-1	NA	TRBJ2-4	16	TRBD1	TGTGCCACCAGTGATGGACAGGGGGCGTCCAAAAACATTCAGTACTTC	CATSDGQGASKNIQYF
TRBV30	NA	TRBJ2-7	18	TRBD2	TGTGCCTGGAGTTCCCCCACCCCCGCGGGAGTGGGTACCTACGAGCAGTACTTC	CAWSSPTPAGVGTYEQYF
TRBV7-9	NA	TRBJ2-2	13	NA	TGTGCCAGCAGCTACCAGGGCACCGGGGAGCTGTTTTTT	CASSYQGTGELFF
TRBV3-1/TRBV3-2	once	TRBJ1-2	14	NA	TGTGCCAGCAGCCAATCTGCCGGGTCAAATGGCTACACCTTC	CASSQSAGSNGYTF
TRBV7-6	few	TRBJ1-1	16	NA	TGTGCCAGCAGCCTTGGGACACCTCTCAGGAACACTGAAGCTTTCTTT	CASSLGTPLRNTEAFF
TRBV18	NA	TRBJ1-3	16	NA	TGTGCCAGCTCACCGAGGGAGGCGATCTCTGGAAACACCATATATTTT	CASSPREAISGNTIYF
TRBV7-3	NA	TRBJ2-1	18	TRBD2	TGTGCCAGCAGCTTAAGAACGACCGGGACTAGCGGTTACAATGAGCAGTTCTTC	CASSLRTTGTSGYNEQFF
TRBV6-5	NA	TRBJ2-7	13	TRBD2	TGTGCCAGCAGTTACCTGACTAGCAGCGAGCAGTACTTC	CASSYLTSSEQYF
TRBV25-1	few	TRBJ2-3	17	NA	TGTGCCAGCAGTCCGGGCAAAGGGGGTCGGGGCACAGATACGCAGTATTTT	CASSPGKGGRGTDTQYF
TRBV19	NA	TRBJ1-1	15	NA	TGTGCCAGTACCCCTGGAGGGATGGAGAACACTGAAGCTTTCTTT	CASTPGGMENTEAFF
TRBV30	NA	TRBJ2-2	15	NA	TGTGCCTGGCGTCCCCCGGGGACGAACACCGGGGAGCTGTTTTTT	CAWRPPGTNTGELFF
TRBV18	NA	TRBJ2-1	13	NA	TGTGCCAGCTCACGAGGTTACTACAATGAGCAGTTCTTC	CASSRGYYNEQFF
TRBV5-4	NA	TRBJ1-1	16	NA	TGTGCCAGCAGCTTGGTAGCGGGGGCGCCGGGAACTGAAGCTTTCTTT	CASSLVAGAPGTEAFF
TRBV23-1	NA	TRBJ1-4	15	NA	TGCGCCAGCCAAAGTGTCTGGGGGGAAGGGGAAAAACTGTTTTTT	CASQSVWGEGEKLFF
TRBV2	once	TRBJ1-1	17	NA	TGTGCCAGCAGTCCCTATTTGGGGTTAGCAGGGTACACTGAAGCTTTCTTT	CASSPYLGLAGYTEAFF
TRBV18	NA	TRBJ1-3	16	NA	TGTGCCAGCTCACAGAGTGAGGGCGGTACTGGAAACACCATATATTTT	CASSQSEGGTGNTIYF
TRBV28	NA	TRBJ1-3	16	NA	TGTGCCAGCATGGCTTCTAGGTCGAGCTCTGGAAACACCATATATTTT	CASMASRSSSGNTIYF
TRBV30	NA	TRBJ1-2	14	TRBD1	TGTGCCTGGGGGGCCGGGACAGACCTCTATGGCTACACCTTC	CAWGAGTDLYGYTF
TRBV6-1	NA	TRBJ1-5	15	NA	TGTGCCAGCAGTGAATATAGTCTTAATAATCAGCCCCAGCATTTT	CASSEYSLNNQPQHF